Listed below are T cell receptor beta chains from one sample, sequenced in a study of cytotoxic CD8 clonotypes in ibrutinib-treated CLL. Assay: immunoSEQ multiplex PCR; the TCRdb copy retains only in-frame clones and omits some. This sample carries about 60,000 clones, approximately 60% of them seen once, and the ten largest clones take roughly 21%. This material consisted of PBMCs, taken after 24 months of ibrutinib treatment. Every receptor here comes from a human donor with chronic lymphocytic leukemia. Both conserved end residues are trimmed from each CDR3. D genes are given only for firm matches.

j_call v_call cdr3_length d_call cdr3_aa
TRBJ2-1 TRBV14 13 - ASSQEKTRFGEQF
TRBJ1-3 TRBV6-5 12 - ASRLGLSGNTIY
TRBJ2-7 TRBV11-3 15 TRBD2 ASSLAISGTSRYEQY
TRBJ1-4 TRBV29-1 10 TRBD1 SVRTGVEKLF
TRBJ2-3 TRBV28 15 TRBD2 ASTTPGLAGVGYTQY
TRBJ1-5 TRBV7-9 13 TRBD1 ASSRETGGNQPQH
TRBJ2-7 TRBV9 14 TRBD2 ASSPDVAGGIYEQY
TRBJ1-4 TRBV6-1 14 TRBD1 ASSEFTTGTFEKLF
TRBJ2-7 TRBV10-3 11 - AISIPASYEQY
TRBJ2-7 TRBV18 12 - ASSPTAQVVEQY
TRBJ1-1 TRBV6-1 12 - ASKRVRENTEAF
TRBJ2-1 TRBV28 10 TRBD1 VTGGAVNEQF
TRBJ2-2 TRBV19 15 - ASSSRNPLSNTGELF
TRBJ1-1 TRBV19 12 - ASSITGMNTEAF